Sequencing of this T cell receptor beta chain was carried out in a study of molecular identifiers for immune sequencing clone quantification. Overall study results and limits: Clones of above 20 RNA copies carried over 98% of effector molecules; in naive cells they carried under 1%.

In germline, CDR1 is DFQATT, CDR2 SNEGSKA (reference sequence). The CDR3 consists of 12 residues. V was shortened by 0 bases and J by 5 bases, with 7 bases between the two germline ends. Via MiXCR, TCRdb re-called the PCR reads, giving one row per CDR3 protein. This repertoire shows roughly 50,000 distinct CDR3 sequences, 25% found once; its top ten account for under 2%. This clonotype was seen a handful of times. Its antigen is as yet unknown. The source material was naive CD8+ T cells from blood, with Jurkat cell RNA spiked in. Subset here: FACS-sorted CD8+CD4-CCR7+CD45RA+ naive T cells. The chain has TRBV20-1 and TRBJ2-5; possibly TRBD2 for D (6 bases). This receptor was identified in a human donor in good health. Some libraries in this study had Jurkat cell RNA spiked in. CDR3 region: CSARERGETQYF. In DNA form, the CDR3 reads TGCAGTGCTAGAGAACGGGGGGAGACCCAGTACTTC.